The 25 T cell receptor beta chains below come from one sample, sequenced in a study of blood T cell repertoires in COVID-19. Libraries were prepared by immunoSEQ multiplex PCR; TCRdb keeps only in-frame clonotypes and omits some of them. The sample holds around 130,000 clones; roughly four fifths are singletons and the top ten take 3% to 3.5%. The sample taken for sequencing was PBMCs or T cells enriched from blood (not recorded which). Receptors were obtained from a woman aged 45-59 years with acute COVID-19.

The rearrangement joins TRBV7-3 to TRBJ2-1; 9 nucleotides agree with TRBD2. V shed 0 bases and J 9 bases; nucleotides not matched to a gene: 6. This CDR3 comprises 15 residues. Germline V gene sequence: CDR1 SGHTA, CDR2 FQGTGA. CDR3 nucleotide sequence: TGTGCCAGCAGCTTAACTAGCGGGAGTAGTAGTGAGCAGTTCTTC. Translating gives CASSLTSGSSSEQFF. Full variable domain (missing parts from reference TRBV7-3 and TRBJ2-1): GAGVSQTPSNKVTEKGKYVELRCDPISGHTALYWYRQSLGQGPEFLIYFQGTGAADDSGLPNDRFFAVRPEGSVSTLKIQRTERGDSAVYLCASSLTSGSSSEQFFGPGTRLTVL.

J is TRBJ1-6 and V is TRBV7-2; D is ambiguous. Deletions cut 5 bases from V and 0 bases from J, with 11 bases between. CDR3 length equals 16 residues. Per the germline V gene, CDR1 is SGHTA and CDR2 is FQGNSA. DNA of the CDR3: TGTGCCAGCAGCGCACCTAGGAACTCCTATAATTCACCCCTCCACTTT. Translated, it gives CASSAPRNSYNSPLHF. The variable domain in full, with the rest retrieved from reference TRBV7-2 and TRBJ1-6, is GAGVSQSPSNKVTEKGKDVELRCDPISGHTALYWYRQSLGQGLEFLIYFQGNSAPDKSGLPSDRFSAERTGGSVSTLTIQRTQQEDSAVYLCASSAPRNSYNSPLHFGNGTRLTVT.

The chain recombines TRBV18 with TRBJ2-5; 8 nucleotides line up with TRBD2. The trim removed 2 bases at V and 5 bases at J, leaving 4 bases unmatched. Germline CDR1 KGHSH, CDR2 LQKENI. The CDR3 extends over 14 amino acids. This chain's CDR3 is CASSPGASGETQYF. The CDR3 DNA reads as TGTGCCAGCTCACCAGGGGCTAGCGGGGAGACCCAGTACTTC.

The V and J genes are TRBV14 and TRBJ2-5; 8 bases match TRBD1. Trimming removed 4 bases from V and 0 bases from J; junction bases left unmatched: 13. The V gene's germline CDR1 is SGHDN and CDR2 FVKESK. There are 18 residues in the CDR3. The CDR3 region is CASSLRTGFGPDQETQYF. CDR3 sequence (DNA): TGTGCCAGCAGCCTTAGGACAGGGTTCGGTCCGGACCAAGAGACCCAGTACTTC.

The gene calls are TRBV18 and TRBJ2-4, with 12 bases identical to TRBD1. V lost 6 bases to trimming and J lost 5 bases; unmatched junction nucleotides: 11. The CDR3 runs to 17 residues. The V gene's germline CDR1 is KGHSH and CDR2 LQKENI. The CDR3 sequence is CASSPGTGGGLENIQYF. CDR3 bases: TGTGCCAGCTCCCCCGGGACAGGGGGCGGGTTGGAAAACATTCAGTACTTC.

The gene calls are TRBV7-2 and TRBJ2-7, with 9 bases fitting TRBD2. CDR1 and CDR2 from the germline V gene are SGHTA and FQGNSA. V shed 3 bases and J 1 base; nucleotides not matched to a gene: 7. The CDR3 sequence is 16 residues long. The CDR3 region has the DNA TGTGCCAGCAGCTTGGAACGGACTAGCGCTTCCTACGAGCAGTACTTC. It yields the protein CASSLERTSASYEQYF. Full variable domain (rest looked up from reference TRBV7-2 and TRBJ2-7): GAGVSQSPSNKVTEKGKDVELRCDPISGHTALYWYRQSLGQGLEFLIYFQGNSAPDKSGLPSDRFSAERTGGSVSTLTIQRTQQEDSAVYLCASSLERTSASYEQYFGPGTRLTVT.

The CDR3: CASSKTSGVLGNEQFF. The CDR3, as DNA: TGTGCCAGCAGCAAGACTAGCGGGGTTCTAGGGAATGAGCAGTTCTTC. The chain combines TRBV9 with TRBJ2-1; TRBD2 agrees at 11 bases. CDR1 and CDR2 (germline): SGDLS, YYNGEE. The V and J ends lost 4 bases and 7 bases, in that order; junction bases with no gene match: 10. This CDR3 is 16 amino acids long.

The gene calls are TRBV20-1 and TRBJ1-5; 9 bases map to TRBD1. The V and J ends lost 3 bases and 7 bases, in that order; junction bases with no gene match: 7. The CDR3 loop spans 14 amino acids. Germline assignment: CDR1 DFQATT and CDR2 SNEGSKA (reference sequence). The CDR3 DNA reads TGCAGTGCTAGTGTTGGACAGGGGCGGCAGCCCCAGCATTTT. Amino acids: CSASVGQGRQPQHF.

The rearrangement links TRBV19 to TRBJ2-7; 10 nucleotides align to TRBD2. Germline V gene data show CDR1 as LNHDA and CDR2 as SQIVND (reference sequence). The CDR3 runs to 15 residues. The V and J ends lost 5 bases and 3 bases, in that order; junction bases with no gene match: 7. CDR3 residues: CASSLAGDLLYEQYF. In DNA form, the CDR3 reads TGTGCCAGTAGTCTAGCGGGGGACTTGCTCTACGAGCAGTACTTC. Full variable domain (outside the CDR3, taken from reference TRBV19 and TRBJ2-7): DGGITQSPKYLFRKEGQNVTLSCEQNLNHDAMYWYRQDPGQGLRLIYYSQIVNDFQKGDIAEGYSVSREKKESFPLTVTSAQKNPTAFYLCASSLAGDLLYEQYFGPGTRLTVT.

The chain combines TRBV27 with TRBJ2-1; D is possibly TRBD2 (6 bases). Trimming cost V 2 bases and J 0 bases, with 11 bases left between them. Germline V gene lookup returns CDR1 MNHEY and CDR2 SMNVEV (reference sequence). The CDR3 contains 16 residues. The CDR3 here is CASSLVGLSSYNEQFF. The CDR3 coding sequence is TGTGCCAGCAGTTTAGTAGGACTAAGCTCCTACAATGAGCAGTTCTTC.

The rearrangement links TRBV6-5 to TRBJ1-1, with no clear D. This CDR3 contains 15 residues. The V end lost 0 bases, the J end lost 4 bases, and 12 bases lay between the germline ends. Germline CDR1 and CDR2: MNHEY and SVGAGI. DNA for the CDR3: TGTGCCAGCAGTTACTCGATGGGTGGAGGCACTGAAGCTTTCTTT. Its translation is CASSYSMGGGTEAFF.

The J gene is TRBJ1-1, the V gene TRBV11-2; 9 bases fit TRBD1. The CDR3 extends over 15 amino acids. Germline values: CDR1 SGHAT, CDR2 FQNNGV. The V and J ends lost 4 bases and 7 bases, in that order; junction bases with no gene match: 10. CDR3 bases: TGTGCCAGCAGCTGGGACCGGGACAGGGTTTTTGAAGCTTTCTTT. Encoded protein: CASSWDRDRVFEAFF.

The V gene is TRBV9, the J gene TRBJ1-1; D not resolved. The ends were cut back, 4 bases at V and 0 bases at J, with 7 bases in the middle. The germline V gene encodes CDR1 SGDLS and CDR2 YYNGEE. The CDR3 spans 13 residues. CDR3 residues: CASSITVNTEAFF. The CDR3 DNA sequence: TGTGCCAGCAGCATCACAGTGAACACTGAAGCTTTCTTT.

This chain uses TRBV9 with TRBJ2-3; 13 bases agree with TRBD2. This CDR3 is built from 17 residues. V lost 3 bases to trimming and J lost 6 bases; unmatched junction nucleotides: 10. The V gene's germline CDR1 is SGDLS and CDR2 YYNGEE. This chain's CDR3 is CASSEGLAGPPGDTQYF. The CDR3 region has the DNA TGTGCCAGCAGCGAGGGACTAGCGGGGCCCCCGGGCGATACGCAGTATTTT.

Here the CDR3 DNA reads TGTGCCAGCAGCCCAACTAGCGGGAGGGCTACTGAGCAGTTCTTC. This codes for CASSPTSGRATEQFF. The chain is built from TRBV7-2 and TRBJ2-1; TRBD2 aligns across 13 bases. This CDR3 has 15 amino acids. CDR1 and CDR2 (germline): SGHTA, FQGNSA. Trimming at V came to 5 bases and at J to 9 bases, leaving 7 bases not matched to a gene.

The chain carries TRBV5-6 and TRBJ1-5, with D possibly being TRBD1 (5 bases). This CDR3 is built from 14 residues. Deletions cut 4 bases from V and 7 bases from J, with 15 bases between. Looked up from germline, CDR1 is SGHDT and CDR2 is YYEEEE. CDR3 protein: CASSRGLRGQPQHF. CDR3 nucleotide sequence: TGTGCCAGCAGCCGGGGCCTCCGGGGGCAGCCCCAGCATTTT.

This clone was observed once. The chain links TRBV21-1 to TRBJ2-2; the listed D gene, TRBD2, was not tested against the DNA. TRBV21-1 is recorded as a pseudogene. The CDR3 has 16 amino acids. Written as DNA, the CDR3 is TGTGCCAGCAGCAAAGAGCGGGAGTGGAACACCGGGGAGCTGTTTTTT. It encodes CASSKEREWNTGELFF.

This rearrangement joins TRBV30 to TRBJ1-5, with D maybe TRBD1 (6 bases). Trimming took 5 bases from V and 2 from J, leaving 13 bases between them. CDR1 is GTSNPN, CDR2 SVGIG, per germline (reference sequence). The length of the CDR3 is 14 residues. CDR3 in amino acids: CAWQTGLGNQPQHF. The CDR3 region has the DNA TGTGCCTGGCAAACAGGGTTGGGCAATCAGCCCCAGCATTTT.

This CDR3 reads CASSLGTGSVYGYTF. In nucleotides, the CDR3 is TGTGCCAGCAGCTTAGGTACTGGCAGCGTCTATGGCTACACCTTC. The chain uses TRBV7-2 and TRBJ1-2; D call uncertain. This CDR3 is built from 15 residues. From germline, CDR1 is SGHTA and CDR2 FQGNSA. Trimming took off 1 base at V and 4 bases at J, with 13 bases between the two ends.

A single count supports this clone. This chain links TRBV7-3 with TRBJ2-3, with D possibly TRBD2 on 5 matching bases. Trimming pared 5 bases from V and 2 bases from J, leaving 17 bases between. Per germline, CDR1 SGHTA and CDR2 FQGTGA. This CDR3 spans 16 amino acids. The DNA of the CDR3 is TGTGCCAGCAGCCCCAACCCGCCCGGGAACACAGATACGCAGTATTTT. Translation: CASSPNPPGNTDTQYF.

The chain uses TRBV11-3 and TRBJ2-7, with 10 bases matching TRBD1. V was clipped by 5 bases and J by 1 base; unmatched bases: 8. The CDR3 runs to 16 residues. Germline V gene data show CDR1 as SGHNT and CDR2 as YENEEA. For the CDR3, the DNA is TGTGCCAGCAGCCCCGGACGGGGACAGGGGTCCTACGAGCAGTACTTC. Translating gives CASSPGRGQGSYEQYF.

The chain couples TRBV14 to TRBJ1-2; 9 bases line up with TRBD1. The V gene's germline CDR1 is SGHDN and CDR2 FVKESK. The CDR3 consists of 14 residues. V lost 4 bases, J lost 6 bases, and 6 bases stayed unmatched. DNA for the CDR3: TGTGCCAGCAGCCTTTTTACAGGGGGCAATGGCTACACCTTC. Translating gives CASSLFTGGNGYTF.

The V and J genes are TRBV5-1 and TRBJ2-3; 7 nucleotides align to TRBD1. The CDR3 extends over 14 amino acids. From germline, CDR1 is SGHRS and CDR2 YFSETQ. V shed 0 bases and J 3 bases; nucleotides not matched to a gene: 1. The CDR3 loop is CASSLAQGTDTQYF. The DNA for the CDR3 is TGCGCCAGCAGCTTGGCACAGGGGACAGATACGCAGTATTTT.

V and J are TRBV9 and TRBJ2-1, with D perhaps TRBD2 (5 bases). Germline lookup yields CDR1 SGDLS and CDR2 YYNGEE. V was shortened by 0 bases and J by 0 bases, with 7 bases between the two germline ends. This CDR3 contains 15 residues. As DNA, the CDR3 is TGTGCCAGCAGCGTAGACGGGAACTCCTACAATGAGCAGTTCTTC. Its translation: CASSVDGNSYNEQFF.

The rearrangement links TRBV13 to TRBJ2-6; no definite D call. V gave up 6 bases and J gave up 0 bases, with 15 bases separating them. This CDR3 contains 17 residues. Germline lookup yields CDR1 PRHDT and CDR2 FYEKMQ (reference sequence). The CDR3 is CASSQNPTFSGANVLTF. The CDR3 DNA sequence: TGTGCCAGCAGTCAAAACCCCACATTCTCTGGGGCCAACGTCCTGACTTTC. The full variable domain, with the rest looked up from reference TRBV13 and TRBJ2-6, is AAGVIQSPRHLIKEKRETATLKCYPIPRHDTVYWYQQGPGQDPQFLISFYEKMQSDKGSIPDRFSAQQFSDYHSELNMSSLELGDSALYFCASSQNPTFSGANVLTFGAGSRLTVL.